A single sample gave rise to the 15 T cell receptor beta chains below, sequenced in a study of blood T cell repertoires in COVID-19. The method was immunoSEQ multiplex PCR; TCRdb's version includes in-frame clones alone and lacks a portion of them. Altogether about 83,000 clones are present, about four fifths being singletons, with the ten largest covering roughly a sixth. Specimen: peripheral blood. The source is a woman older than 75 with acute or convalescent COVID-19.

The V call is TRBV5-8, the J call TRBJ2-2; 8 nucleotides match TRBD2. The germline V gene has CDR1 SGHTS and CDR2 YDEGEE. J gave up 4 bases and V 2 bases, and 4 bases lay outside the gene matches. This CDR3 has 15 amino acids. The DNA for the CDR3 is TGTGCCAGCAGCTTAAAGCGGGGGAGCACCGGGGAGCTGTTTTTT. This encodes CASSLKRGSTGELFF.

The V call is TRBV29-1, the J call TRBJ2-5; no clear D. The CDR3 contains 10 residues. Trimming removed 4 bases from V and 5 bases from J, with 5 bases in between. Looked up from germline, CDR1 is SQVTM and CDR2 is ANQGSEA. The CDR3 region has the DNA TGCAGCGTTGTCCGGGAGACCCAGTACTTC. Its protein is CSVVRETQYF.

This clone was seen just once. V usage is TRBV19 and J usage is TRBJ1-5; D remains ambiguous. V lost 2 bases, J lost 0 bases, and 8 bases lay in between. CDR3 length: 15 amino acids. Germline values: CDR1 LNHDA, CDR2 SQIVND (reference sequence). In nucleotides, the CDR3 is TGTGCCAGTAGTATAAATATATTTAGCAATCAGCCCCAGCATTTT. Protein sequence: CASSINIFSNQPQHF.

The chain links TRBV24-1 to TRBJ1-5, with D perhaps matching TRBD1 (5 bases). The CDR3 has 17 residues. The V end lost 0 bases, the J end lost 2 bases, and 13 bases lay between the germline ends. CDR1 and CDR2 (germline): KGHDR, SFDVKD. The CDR3 protein is CATSDLQGADRNQPQHF. In nucleotides, the CDR3 is TGTGCCACCAGTGATTTGCAAGGGGCGGATCGCAATCAGCCCCAGCATTTT.

The chain recombines TRBV19 with TRBJ1-2, with D possibly matching TRBD1 (5 bases). In germline, CDR1 is LNHDA, CDR2 SQIVND (reference sequence). The CDR3 is made up of 13 amino acids. The V end was cut by 2 bases, the J end by 6 bases, with 10 bases between. CDR3 amino acids: CASSISGSHGYTF. The CDR3 DNA is TGTGCCAGTAGTATATCAGGGTCCCATGGCTACACCTTC.

This rearrangement joins TRBV3-1 (or the pseudogene TRBV3-2) to TRBJ1-2, with 7 bases identical to TRBD1. Germline V gives CDR1 LGHDT, CDR2 YNNKEL (reference sequence). The CDR3 is 16 amino acids. The trim removed 1 base at V and 2 bases at J, leaving 7 bases unmatched. The CDR3: CASSQGSTGSNYGYTF. The CDR3 DNA follows: TGTGCCAGCAGCCAAGGCTCGACAGGGAGCAACTATGGCTACACCTTC.

This clone was seen more than once but under ten times. The chain couples TRBV15 to TRBJ1-2, with D perhaps TRBD1 (6 bases). V lost 0 bases to trimming and J lost 4 bases, with 12 bases between them. The germline gives CDR1 LNHNV, CDR2 YYDKDF (reference sequence). The CDR3 contains 15 residues. The DNA for the CDR3 is TGTGCCACCAGCAGAGATGCCGGCAGGGGCTATGGCTACACCTTC. This gives the protein CATSRDAGRGYGYTF.

The V call is TRBV7-6, the J call TRBJ2-5; D call uncertain. The V end was cut by 1 base, the J end by 2 bases, with 11 bases between. CDR1 SGHVS and CDR2 FNYEAQ come from the germline V gene. This CDR3 has 15 amino acids. The DNA of the CDR3 is TGTGCCAGCAGCTTAGGGCCCGGAGTACAAGAGACCCAGTACTTC. Amino acid sequence: CASSLGPGVQETQYF.

The chain couples TRBV19 to TRBJ1-1, with TRBD1 as a possible D gene (6 bases). The length of the CDR3 is 15 residues. V shed 2 bases and J shed 5 bases, with 15 bases lying between them. The germline V gene encodes CDR1 LNHDA and CDR2 SQIVND (reference sequence). CDR3 sequence reads: CASSISRQGWTEAFF. DNA of the CDR3: TGTGCCAGTAGTATATCCCGCCAGGGGTGGACTGAAGCTTTCTTT.

The CDR3 DNA follows: TGTGCCAGCAGCACTAGCTTTGGTGGGCAAGAGACCCAGTACTTC. The encoded protein is CASSTSFGGQETQYF. V gene TRBV7-8 combines with J gene TRBJ2-5; weak D call: TRBD2 (6 bases). Germline V CDR1 and CDR2: SGHVS, FQNEAQ. With 5 bases removed from V and 2 bases from J, the gap between germline ends came to 15 bases. CDR3 length: 15 residues. The whole variable domain, remainder taken from reference TRBV7-8 and TRBJ2-5, is GAGVSQSPRYKVAKRGQDVALRCDPISGHVSLFWYQQALGQGPEFLTYFQNEAQLDKSGLPSDRFFAERPEGSVSTLKIQRTQQEDSAVYLCASSTSFGGQETQYFGPGTRLLVL.

The rearrangement uses TRBV9 and TRBJ1-6, with D unresolved. The CDR3 runs to 15 residues. CDR1 is SGDLS, CDR2 YYNGEE, per germline. V was cut by 4 bases and J by 7 bases, with 15 bases left in between. DNA of the CDR3: TGTGCCAGCAGCCCCGAATCATCCCGGAATTCACCCCTCCACTTT. It yields the protein CASSPESSRNSPLHF.

This chain uses TRBV7-9 with TRBJ2-1; TRBD2 matches at 8 bases. The CDR3 covers 15 residues. CDR1 and CDR2 (germline): SEHNR, FQNEAQ (reference sequence). The V gene end was trimmed by 8 bases and the J gene end by 5 bases; junction bases not matched to a gene: 11. DNA for the CDR3: TGTGCCAGCTGGGATAGGCGGGGGGAGAACAATGAGCAGTTCTTC. Its translation is CASWDRRGENNEQFF. Based on the CDR3 plus reference TRBV7-9 and TRBJ2-1, the full variable domain is DTGVSQNPRHKITKRGQNVTFRCDPISEHNRLYWYRQTLGQGPEFLTYFQNEAQLEKSRLLSDRFSAERPKGSFSTLEIQRTEQGDSAMYLCASWDRRGENNEQFFGPGTRLTVL.

This clone came up a few times. The chain employs TRBV27 and TRBJ1-2; TRBD1 matches at 7 bases. The ends lost 5 bases at V and 0 bases at J; junction bases unmatched: 12. The germline V gene has CDR1 MNHEY and CDR2 SMNVEV (reference sequence). The CDR3 is 17 amino acids. CDR3 coding DNA: TGTGCCAGCAGTCTAAAACAGGGGCGGGAGGCTAACTATGGCTACACCTTC. This codes for CASSLKQGREANYGYTF.

The chain links TRBV5-6 to TRBJ2-7; TRBD2 is a possible D gene (6 bases). Trimming cost V 1 base and J 6 bases, with 11 bases left between them. Germline V gives CDR1 SGHDT, CDR2 YYEEEE. This CDR3 spans 13 amino acids. The CDR3 DNA follows: TGTGCCAGCAGCTTGCCGGGGGTCTCCGAGCAGTACTTC. It is translated as CASSLPGVSEQYF.

The V call is TRBV6-6, the J call TRBJ2-4; 8 bases fit TRBD1. The CDR3 covers 16 residues. Germline values: CDR1 MNHNY, CDR2 SVGAGI (reference sequence). With 5 bases clipped from V and 0 bases from J, the junction kept 6 bases outside the gene matches. CDR3 region: CASSAGQGLAKNIQYF. CDR3 nucleotides: TGTGCCAGCAGTGCTGGACAGGGCTTAGCCAAAAACATTCAGTACTTC.